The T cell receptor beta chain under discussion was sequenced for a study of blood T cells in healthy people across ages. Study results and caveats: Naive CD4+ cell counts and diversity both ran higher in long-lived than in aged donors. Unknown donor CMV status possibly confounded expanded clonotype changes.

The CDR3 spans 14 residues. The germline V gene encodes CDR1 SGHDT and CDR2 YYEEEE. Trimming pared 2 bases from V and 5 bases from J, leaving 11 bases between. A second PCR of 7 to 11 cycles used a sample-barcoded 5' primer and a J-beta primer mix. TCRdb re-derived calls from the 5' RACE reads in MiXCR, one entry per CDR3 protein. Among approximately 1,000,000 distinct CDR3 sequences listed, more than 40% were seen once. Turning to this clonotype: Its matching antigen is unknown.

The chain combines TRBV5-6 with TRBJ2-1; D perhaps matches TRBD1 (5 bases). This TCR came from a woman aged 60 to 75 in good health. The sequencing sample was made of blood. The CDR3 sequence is CASSFETADNEQFF. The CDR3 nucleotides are TGTGCCAGCAGCTTCGAGACAGCTGACAATGAGCAGTTCTTC.